Sequencing of this T cell receptor beta chain was carried out in a study of blood T cell repertoires in COVID-19. Study background: Sites across the United States, Italy and Spain contributed samples from acute and convalescent COVID-19.

Between the trimmed V and J ends, which lost 3 bases and 4 bases, there was a span of 15 bases. CDR3 length equals 15 residues. Germline V gene sequence: CDR1 MGHRA, CDR2 YSYEKL. Participants' reported clinical history set cohort assignment. This clone was counted a few times. Generated by immunoSEQ multiplex PCR, the TCRdb table keeps only in-frame clones and is missing some. The sample includes over 100,000 clones, less than 90% of them seen just once. The source is a woman aged 25 to 39 who had recovered from COVID-19. J is TRBJ1-1 and V is TRBV4-1; D might be TRBD1 (5 bases). Sequencing used PBMCs or T cells enriched from blood (not recorded which). The CDR3 loop reads CASSQGHPLVTEAFF. As DNA, the CDR3 is TGCGCCAGCAGCCAGGGGCACCCCCTGGTCACTGAAGCTTTCTTT.